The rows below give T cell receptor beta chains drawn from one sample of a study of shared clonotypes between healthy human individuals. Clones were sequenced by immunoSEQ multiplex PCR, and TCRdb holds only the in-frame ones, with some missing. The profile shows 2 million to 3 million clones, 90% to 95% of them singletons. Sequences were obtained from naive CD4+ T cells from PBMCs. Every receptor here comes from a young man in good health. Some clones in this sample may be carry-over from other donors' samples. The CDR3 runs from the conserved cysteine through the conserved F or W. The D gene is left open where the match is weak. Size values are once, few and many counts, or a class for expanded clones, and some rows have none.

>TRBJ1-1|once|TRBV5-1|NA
TGCGCCAGCAGCTTTAGTTCCGGGAACACTGAAGCTTTCTTT
CASSFSSGNTEAFF
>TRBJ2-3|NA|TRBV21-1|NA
TGTGCCAGCAGCAAATCCGGCCTCACAGATACGCAGTATTTT
CASSKSGLTDTQYF
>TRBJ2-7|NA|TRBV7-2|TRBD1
TGTGCCAGCAGCCGAGACAGGGGTCCCCACGAGCAGTACTTC
CASSRDRGPHEQYF
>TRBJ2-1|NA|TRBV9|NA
TGTGCCAGCAGCGGAAATCCGGGACTCCGTTCCTCCTACAATGAGCAGTTCTTC
CASSGNPGLRSSYNEQFF
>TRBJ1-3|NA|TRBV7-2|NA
TGTGCCAGCAGCCCAACGGGGCCTGGAAACACCATATATTTT
CASSPTGPGNTIYF
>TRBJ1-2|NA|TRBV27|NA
TGTGCCAGCAGTTTTAAAGGTATAGGCGAGAACTATGGCTACACCTTC
CASSFKGIGENYGYTF
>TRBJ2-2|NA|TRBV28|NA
TGTGCCAGCAGGCGGGACGCTACCGGGGAGCTGTTTTTT
CASRRDATGELFF
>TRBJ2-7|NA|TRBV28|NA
TGTGCCAGCAGTTTGGGCAGGGCCTACGAGCAGTACTTC
CASSLGRAYEQYF
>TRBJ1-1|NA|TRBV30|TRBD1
TGTGCCTGGATCGACGGGACAGTCACTGAAGCTTTCTTT
CAWIDGTVTEAFF
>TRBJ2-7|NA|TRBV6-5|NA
TGTGCCAGCAGTCACGGGGACGGGACTTCCTACGAGCAGTACTTC
CASSHGDGTSYEQYF
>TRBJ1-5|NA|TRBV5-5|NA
TGTGCCAGCAGCTACGGGTCCAGGAGCAATCAGCCCCAGCATTTT
CASSYGSRSNQPQHF
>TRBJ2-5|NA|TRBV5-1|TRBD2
TGCGCCAGCAGCGACCTACTAGCGGGCCTAGCGGGGACCCAGTACTTC
CASSDLLAGLAGTQYF
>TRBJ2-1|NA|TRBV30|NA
TGTGCCTGGAGTGGGGAGTACAATGAGCAGTTCTTC
CAWSGEYNEQFF
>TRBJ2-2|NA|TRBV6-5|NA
TGTGCCAGCAGTCGCCCCGGACAGTACACCGGGGAGCTGTTTTTT
CASSRPGQYTGELFF
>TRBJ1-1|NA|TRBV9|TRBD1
TGTGCCAGCAGCGCAAAACAGGGGTCGAATACTGAAGCTTTCTTT
CASSAKQGSNTEAFF
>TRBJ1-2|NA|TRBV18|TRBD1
TGTGCCAGCTCAGAGGGACAGGGGGACTATGGCTACACCTTC
CASSEGQGDYGYTF
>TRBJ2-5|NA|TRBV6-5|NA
TGTGCCAGCAGTTACAGGGGGTACCAAGAGACCCAGTACTTC
CASSYRGYQETQYF
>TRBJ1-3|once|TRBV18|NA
TGTGCCAGCTCGCTCTGGGGGGGTTTGGGAAACACCATATATTTT
CASSLWGGLGNTIYF
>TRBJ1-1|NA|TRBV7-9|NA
TGTGCCAGCAGCCCCGGGGGACCTGAAGCTTTCTTT
CASSPGGPEAFF
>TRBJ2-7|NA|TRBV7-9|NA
TGTGCCAGCAGCTTAGCACAGGGAAGGTACTTATCCTACGAGCAGTACTTC
CASSLAQGRYLSYEQYF
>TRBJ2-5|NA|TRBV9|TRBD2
TGTGCCAGCAGCGCCCCCGGACTAGCGGCCCAGGAGACCCAGTACTTC
CASSAPGLAAQETQYF